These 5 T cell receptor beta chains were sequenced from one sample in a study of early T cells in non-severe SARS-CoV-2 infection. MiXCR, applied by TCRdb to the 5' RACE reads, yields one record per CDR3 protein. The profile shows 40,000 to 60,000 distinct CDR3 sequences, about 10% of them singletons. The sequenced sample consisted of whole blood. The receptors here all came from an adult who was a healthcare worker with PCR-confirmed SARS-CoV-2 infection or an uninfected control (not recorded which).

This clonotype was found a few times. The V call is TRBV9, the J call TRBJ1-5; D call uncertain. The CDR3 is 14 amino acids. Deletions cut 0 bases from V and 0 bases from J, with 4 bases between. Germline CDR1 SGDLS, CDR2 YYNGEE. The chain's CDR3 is CASSVDFSNQPQHF. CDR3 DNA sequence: TGTGCCAGCAGCGTAGATTTTAGCAATCAGCCCCAGCATTTT.

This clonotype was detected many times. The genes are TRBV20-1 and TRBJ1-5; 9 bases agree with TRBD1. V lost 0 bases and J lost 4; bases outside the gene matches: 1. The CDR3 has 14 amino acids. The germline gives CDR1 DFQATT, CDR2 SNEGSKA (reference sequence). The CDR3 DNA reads TGCAGTGCTAGAGAAGGGACAGGGAATCAGCCCCAGCATTTT. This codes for CSAREGTGNQPQHF.

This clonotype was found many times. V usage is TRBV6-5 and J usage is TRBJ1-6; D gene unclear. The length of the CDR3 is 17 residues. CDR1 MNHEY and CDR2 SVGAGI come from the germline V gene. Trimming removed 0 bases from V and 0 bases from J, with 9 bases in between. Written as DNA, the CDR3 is TGTGCCAGCAGTTACTCGGGCATGAGCTCCTATAATTCACCCCTCCACTTT. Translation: CASSYSGMSSYNSPLHF.

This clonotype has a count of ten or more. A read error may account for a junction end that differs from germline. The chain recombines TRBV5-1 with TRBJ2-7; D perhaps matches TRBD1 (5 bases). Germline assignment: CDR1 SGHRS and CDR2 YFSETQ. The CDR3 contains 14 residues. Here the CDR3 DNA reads TGCGCCAGCAGCGCTGACAGACCTACGAGCGTAGGGATCTTC. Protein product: CASSADRPTSVGIF. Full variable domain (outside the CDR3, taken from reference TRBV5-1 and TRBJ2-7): KAGVTQTPRYLIKTRGQQVTLSCSPISGHRSVSWYQQTPGQGLQFLFEYFSETQRNKGNFPGRFSGRQFSNSRSEMNVSTLELGDSALYLCASSADRPTSVGIFGPGTRLTVT.

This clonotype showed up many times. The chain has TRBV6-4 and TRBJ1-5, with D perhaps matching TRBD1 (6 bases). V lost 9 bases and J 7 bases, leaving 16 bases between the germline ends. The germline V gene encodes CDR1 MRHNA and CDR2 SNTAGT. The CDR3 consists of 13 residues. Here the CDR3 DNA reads TGTGCCAGTGCCCGGACAGTCGACCAGCCCCAGCATTTT. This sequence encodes CASARTVDQPQHF.